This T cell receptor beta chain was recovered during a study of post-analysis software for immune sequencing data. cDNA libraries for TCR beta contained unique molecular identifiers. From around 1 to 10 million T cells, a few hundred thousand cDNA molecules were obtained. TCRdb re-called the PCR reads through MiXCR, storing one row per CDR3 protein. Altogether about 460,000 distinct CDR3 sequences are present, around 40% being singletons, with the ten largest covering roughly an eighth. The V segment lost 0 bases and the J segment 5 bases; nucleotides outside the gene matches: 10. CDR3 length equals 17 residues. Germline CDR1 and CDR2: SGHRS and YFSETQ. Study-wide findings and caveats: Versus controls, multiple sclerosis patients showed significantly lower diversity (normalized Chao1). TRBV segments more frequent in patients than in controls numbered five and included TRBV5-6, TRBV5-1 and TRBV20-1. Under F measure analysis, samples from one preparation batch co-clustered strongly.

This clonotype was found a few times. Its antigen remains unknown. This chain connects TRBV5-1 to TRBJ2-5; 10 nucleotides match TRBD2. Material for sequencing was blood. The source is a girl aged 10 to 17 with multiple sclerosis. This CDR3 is CASSLGASGSRGETQYF. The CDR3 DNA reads TGCGCCAGCAGCTTGGGGGCTAGCGGGAGTCGGGGGGAGACCCAGTACTTC.